This TCR beta chain was documented in a study of cytomegalovirus exposure and HLA in healthy donors. Study-level points and caveats: Clonal expansion, a later analysis showed, was greater in HLA-associated TCR beta chains than in equally common others. Immune exposure was documented only through CMV serostatus. When presence/absence was analysed, sequencing depth was taken to be roughly uniform across donors.

Trimming removed 0 bases from V and 5 bases from J, with 11 bases in between. The CDR3 length is 15 residues. In germline, CDR1 is SGHRS, CDR2 YFSETQ. Regarding this clone: Its antigen is unidentified.

PCR amplification relied on 60 Vbeta primers (plus 13 Jbeta primers). Data came from immunoSEQ multiplex PCR; TCRdb stores just in-frame clones and leaves some out. The sample lists about 120,000 clones; around 77% were seen once. The receptor was isolated from a man aged 35 to 55 in good health and CMV-seropositive. Input material: PBMCs. This rearrangement joins TRBV5-1 to TRBJ2-2, with TRBD2 as a possible D gene (6 bases). The CDR3 loop is CASSLVGRETGELFF. CDR3 nucleotides: TGCGCCAGCAGCTTGGTTGGACGGGAGACCGGGGAGCTGTTTTTT.